This TCR beta chain was captured in a study of blood T cell repertoires in COVID-19. The wider study: From the United States, Italy and Spain came samples of acute and convalescent COVID-19.

Clones were read by immunoSEQ multiplex PCR, and TCRdb kept only the in-frame ones, dropping some. The sample consists of more than 120,000 clones, approximately 85% of them appearing once. Germline CDR1 is ENHRY and CDR2 is SYGVKD. The CDR3 covers 14 residues. Trimming left V 6 bases short and J 0 bases short, with 11 bases between. The V call is TRBV10-3, the J call TRBJ1-1; D unclear. The source material was peripheral blood. This receptor was identified in a human donor with acute or convalescent COVID-19. The donor label of this sample is uncertain. The CDR3 region is CAISPASMNTEAFF. CDR3 in DNA: TGTGCCATCAGCCCCGCCAGTATGAACACTGAAGCTTTCTTT.